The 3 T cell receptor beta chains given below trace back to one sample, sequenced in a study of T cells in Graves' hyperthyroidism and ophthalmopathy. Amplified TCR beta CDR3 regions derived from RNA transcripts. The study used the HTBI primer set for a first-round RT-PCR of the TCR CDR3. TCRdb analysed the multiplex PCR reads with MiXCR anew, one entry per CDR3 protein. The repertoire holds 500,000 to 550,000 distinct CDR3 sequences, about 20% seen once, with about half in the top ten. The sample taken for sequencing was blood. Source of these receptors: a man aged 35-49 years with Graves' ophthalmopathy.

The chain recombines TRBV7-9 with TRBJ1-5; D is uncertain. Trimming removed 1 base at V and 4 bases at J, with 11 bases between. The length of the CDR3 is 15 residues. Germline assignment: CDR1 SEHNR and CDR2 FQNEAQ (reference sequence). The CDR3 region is CASSLGETSNQPQHF. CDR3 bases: TGTGCCAGCAGCTTAGGGGAGACATCGAATCAGCCCCAGCATTTT.

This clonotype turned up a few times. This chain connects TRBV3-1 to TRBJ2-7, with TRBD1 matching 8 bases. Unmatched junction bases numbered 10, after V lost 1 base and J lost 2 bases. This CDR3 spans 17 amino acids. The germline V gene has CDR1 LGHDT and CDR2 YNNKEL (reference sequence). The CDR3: CASSQVVRTGRTYEQYF. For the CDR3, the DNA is TGTGCCAGCAGCCAAGTAGTCAGGACAGGGAGGACCTACGAGCAGTACTTC.

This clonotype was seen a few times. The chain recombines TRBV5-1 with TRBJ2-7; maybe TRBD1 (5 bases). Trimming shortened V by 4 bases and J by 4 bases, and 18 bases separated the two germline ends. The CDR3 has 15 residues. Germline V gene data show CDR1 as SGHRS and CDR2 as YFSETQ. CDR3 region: CASSHRQGSTYEQYF. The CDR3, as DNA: TGCGCCAGCAGCCACCGCCAGGGCAGCACATACGAGCAGTACTTC.